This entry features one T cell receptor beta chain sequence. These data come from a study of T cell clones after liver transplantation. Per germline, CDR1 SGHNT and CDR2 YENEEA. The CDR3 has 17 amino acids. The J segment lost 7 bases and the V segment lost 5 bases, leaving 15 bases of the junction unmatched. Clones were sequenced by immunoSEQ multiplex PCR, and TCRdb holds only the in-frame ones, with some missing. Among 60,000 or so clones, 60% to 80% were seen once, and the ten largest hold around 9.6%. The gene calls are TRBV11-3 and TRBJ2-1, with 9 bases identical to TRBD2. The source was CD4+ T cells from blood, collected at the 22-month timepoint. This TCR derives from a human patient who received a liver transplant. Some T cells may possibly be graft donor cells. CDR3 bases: TGTGCCAGCAGCCCTAATAGCGGGGGCCCTCCGGGGAATGAGCAGTTCTTC. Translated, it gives CASSPNSGGPPGNEQFF.